These 12 T cell receptor beta chains originate from one sample sequenced in a study of T cell responses to AZD1222 COVID-19 vaccine (dated by TCRdb to 2020 to 2022). The time point label of this sample denotes: about 28 days (+/-7) after the second vaccine dose. Libraries were made using the immunoSEQ multiplex PCR assay. Entries here come from immuneACCESS through TCRdb and include only in-frame sequences with V and J called. Some clones fail to appear in such tables; in the studies checked, an unresolved V gene covers under half of the shortfall, and the cause of the remainder is unknown. The table for this sample lists 200,000 or so clones; approximately 93% of them were counted only once. Together, the top ten hold more than 0.8% of the sample. Sequenced material: peripheral blood, taken 28 days after the second AZD1222 dose. These TCRs come from an adult who received the AZD1222 COVID-19 vaccine.

The J gene is TRBJ1-2, the V gene TRBV6-6; D is undetermined. Germline assignment: CDR1 MNHNY and CDR2 SVGAGI (reference sequence). Deletions cut 6 bases from V and 3 bases from J, with 17 bases between. This CDR3 comprises 15 residues. The CDR3 coding sequence is TGTGCCAGCAGGCCGCATGCCTCAGGTGACTATGGCTACACCTTC. Encoded protein: CASRPHASGDYGYTF.

The rearrangement links TRBV11-2 to TRBJ1-2, with D unresolved. Trimming left V 5 bases short and J 14 bases short, with 18 bases between. Germline V gene sequence: CDR1 SGHAT, CDR2 FQNNGV. This CDR3 contains 12 residues. The CDR3 spells CASSQGSTVYTF. CDR3 coding DNA: TGTGCCAGCAGCCAAGGTTCCACAGTCTATACCTTC.

This clone was seen just once. The genes are TRBV10-1 and TRBJ1-5; no definite D call. Deletions cut 4 bases from V and 4 bases from J, with 8 bases between. The CDR3 is 13 residues long. Looked up from germline, CDR1 is WNHNN and CDR2 is SYGVQD (reference sequence). The CDR3 coding sequence is TGCGCCAGCAGTGGACAAGGGAATCAGCCCCAGCATTTT. Protein: CASSGQGNQPQHF.

The chain is built from TRBV6-5 and TRBJ1-1, with D possibly being TRBD1 (5 bases). The CDR3 totals 14 residues. The germline V gene has CDR1 MNHEY and CDR2 SVGAGI. V lost 6 bases and J 3 bases, leaving 14 bases between the germline ends. This chain's CDR3 is CASSPMGVHTEAFF. The CDR3, as DNA: TGTGCCAGCAGCCCGATGGGGGTGCACACTGAAGCTTTCTTT.

The genes are TRBV18 and TRBJ1-1, with D possibly TRBD1 on 6 matching bases. Per the germline V gene, CDR1 is KGHSH and CDR2 is LQKENI. Trimming pared 7 bases from V and 3 bases from J, leaving 12 bases between. CDR3 length equals 13 residues. Here the CDR3 reads CASFSGADTEAFF. The CDR3 DNA is TGTGCCAGCTTTTCAGGGGCGGACACTGAAGCTTTCTTT. The whole variable domain, filled in from reference TRBV18 and TRBJ1-1, reads NAGVMQNPRHLVRRRGQEARLRCSPMKGHSHVYWYRQLPEEGLKFMVYLQKENIIDESGMPKERFSAEFPKEGPSILRIQQVVRGDSAAYFCASFSGADTEAFFGQGTRLTVV.

This clone has a single count. J is TRBJ2-1 and V is TRBV12-3 or TRBV12-4, with TRBD2 as a possible D gene (5 bases). The CDR3 spans 13 residues. With 7 bases removed from V and 7 bases from J, the gap between germline ends came to 14 bases. The CDR3 loop is CASKNPGNNEQFF. In DNA, the CDR3 is TGTGCCAGCAAAAACCCGGGGAATAATGAGCAGTTCTTC.

CDR3 bases: TGTGCCAGCAGTTTAACCGGGACGTCGACCGGGGAGCTGTTTTTT. Protein sequence: CASSLTGTSTGELFF. This chain connects TRBV7-7 to TRBJ2-2; D possibly uses TRBD1 or TRBD2 (5 bases each). CDR1 and CDR2 from the germline V gene are SSHAT and FNYEAQ (reference sequence). The V end lost 6 bases, the J end lost 5 bases, and 16 bases lay between the germline ends. This CDR3 is built from 15 residues.

The chain uses TRBV18 and TRBJ2-7; tentatively, D is TRBD1 (6 bases). There are 12 residues in the CDR3. Looked up from germline, CDR1 is KGHSH and CDR2 is LQKENI. Between the trimmed V and J ends, which lost 6 bases and 3 bases, there was a span of 9 bases. Written as DNA, the CDR3 is TGTGCCAGCTCCCCAGGGGACTACGAGCAGTACTTC. Translated, it gives CASSPGDYEQYF.

The chain's CDR3 is CASRETASEQYF. In DNA form, the CDR3 reads TGCGCCAGCAGGGAGACAGCCTCCGAGCAGTACTTC. The rearrangement uses TRBV5-1 and TRBJ2-7; possibly TRBD1 for D (5 bases). CDR3 size: 12 residues. Trimming pared 5 bases from V and 6 bases from J, leaving 12 bases between. Germline CDR1 SGHRS, CDR2 YFSETQ.

In nucleotides, the CDR3 is TGTGCCACCAGTGACCCCGGGACTAGGGGAGATACGCAGTATTTT. Translated, it gives CATSDPGTRGDTQYF. The chain recombines TRBV24-1 with TRBJ2-3; 8 nucleotides agree with TRBD2. With 4 bases clipped from V and 5 bases from J, the junction kept 7 bases outside the gene matches. This CDR3 is 15 amino acids long. CDR1 KGHDR and CDR2 SFDVKD come from the germline V gene.

The chain employs TRBV11-2 and TRBJ1-5; D is undetermined. Deletions cut 2 bases from V and 7 bases from J, with 12 bases between. This CDR3 has 14 amino acids. CDR1 is SGHAT, CDR2 FQNNGV, per germline. The CDR3 sequence: CASSLSPLEQPQHF. CDR3 in DNA: TGTGCCAGCAGCTTATCCCCTCTCGAGCAGCCCCAGCATTTT.

The chain carries TRBV6-2 or TRBV6-3 and TRBJ2-4; D not resolved. The CDR3 contains 15 residues. Trimming stripped 9 bases from V and 4 bases from J, with 19 bases between. The germline CDR1 and CDR2 sequences are MNHEY and SVGEGT. CDR3 nucleotides: TGTGCCAGTAGCACAGCACACACGCCTAAAAACATTCAGTACTTC. It specifies CASSTAHTPKNIQYF.